Following are 4 T cell receptor beta chains from one sample sequenced in a study of blood T cell repertoires in COVID-19. Clones were read by immunoSEQ multiplex PCR, and TCRdb kept only the in-frame ones, dropping some. This table holds 150,000 or so clones, about 91% found once. The sequenced material came from peripheral blood. Receptors originate from a man between 45 and 60 years old with acute or convalescent COVID-19.

The CDR3 reads CASSPNPREGTEAFF. The CDR3 region has the DNA TGCGCCAGCAGCCCCAACCCACGGGAGGGAACTGAAGCTTTCTTT. The rearrangement links TRBV5-1 to TRBJ1-1; no reliable D call. The CDR3 has 15 residues. V lost 4 bases and J lost 5, with 18 bases in between. The germline V gene encodes CDR1 SGHRS and CDR2 YFSETQ. Full variable domain (remainder filled in from reference TRBV5-1 and TRBJ1-1): KAGVTQTPRYLIKTRGQQVTLSCSPISGHRSVSWYQQTPGQGLQFLFEYFSETQRNKGNFPGRFSGRQFSNSRSEMNVSTLELGDSALYLCASSPNPREGTEAFFGQGTRLTVV.

A single count supports this clone. The chain is built from TRBV10-2 and TRBJ1-2; a possible D gene is TRBD1 (6 bases). V lost 6 bases, J lost 8 bases, and 13 bases lay in between. The CDR3 spans 12 residues. Germline-derived CDR1 and CDR2 are WSHSY and SAAADI. This CDR3 reads CASRGGWRGYTF. In DNA, the CDR3 is TGCGCCAGCAGAGGGGGTTGGAGGGGCTACACCTTC.

The genes are TRBV3-1 (or the pseudogene TRBV3-2) and TRBJ1-2; 8 nucleotides align to TRBD1. Germline V gene sequence: CDR1 LGHDT, CDR2 YNNKEL (reference sequence). This CDR3 region has 14 residues. J was trimmed by 2 bases and V by 4 bases; bases with no gene match: 3. CDR3 loop: CASSPWTGNYGYTF. CDR3 nucleotides: TGTGCCAGCAGCCCGTGGACAGGGAACTATGGCTACACCTTC.

The rearrangement links TRBV19 to TRBJ1-2; D uncertain. V was cut by 5 bases and J by 4 bases, with 14 bases left in between. This CDR3 region has 14 residues. Germline V gene lookup returns CDR1 LNHDA and CDR2 SQIVND (reference sequence). In nucleotides, the CDR3 is TGTGCCAGTAGTTGGATGGGGAGTAGCTATGGCTACACCTTC. It codes for CASSWMGSSYGYTF.